This TCR beta chain comes out of a study of monozygotic twins with inflammatory bowel disease. This CDR3 contains 16 residues. In germline, CDR1 is MDHEN, CDR2 SYDVKM. TCRdb re-called the 5' RACE reads and gives one entry per CDR3 protein, without DNA. Its clone listing holds 400,000 to 500,000 distinct CDR3 sequences. This sequence was found in a human donor with ulcerative colitis or Crohn's disease, or a healthy co-twin of an affected twin (not recorded which). Sequenced sample: blood. The chain carries TRBV28 and TRBJ2-1; checking the TCRdb D call of TRBD2 is not possible without DNA. CDR3 sequence: CASSGAGDLAYNEQFF.